The 23 T cell receptor beta chains presented below share a single source sample, sequenced in a study of blood T cells in healthy people across ages. The authors ran a second PCR of about 7 to 11 cycles using a sample-barcoded 5' primer and a J-beta primer mix. MiXCR was run by TCRdb on the 5' RACE reads, yielding one entry per CDR3 protein. The sample yields under 2,000,000 distinct CDR3 sequences, just under 50% seen once. The material sequenced was blood. The source is a woman between 40 and 50 years old in good health.

The chain joins TRBV5-1 to TRBJ2-7; 11 positions match TRBD2. V was pared by 4 bases and J by 10 bases, with 13 bases of the junction left unmatched. Looked up from germline, CDR1 is SGHRS and CDR2 is YFSETQ. CDR3 size: 15 residues. Here the CDR3 reads CASSISGGEPEVQYF. As DNA, the CDR3 is TGCGCCAGCAGCATTAGCGGGGGGGAACCAGAGGTCCAGTACTTC.

To note about this clonotype: One junction end does not reproduce the germline sequence, and a read error may be involved. This chain connects TRBV25-1 to TRBJ1-2; D gene uncertain. Germline V gene sequence: CDR1 MGHDK, CDR2 SYGVNS. This CDR3 has 10 amino acids. CDR3 nucleotide sequence: TGTGCCAGCGGTGAAATTGGCTACACCTTC. Residues: CASGEIGYTF.

V gene TRBV7-3 combines with J gene TRBJ2-3; the match to TRBD2 covers 12 bases. The length of the CDR3 is 15 residues. Germline-derived CDR1 and CDR2 are SGHTA and FQGTGA. J gave up 4 bases and V 7 bases, and 6 bases lay outside the gene matches. CDR3 nucleotides: TGTGCCAGCACCCTCGGACTAGCGGGGTCAGATACGCAGTATTTT. It specifies CASTLGLAGSDTQYF.

This clonotype was picked up many times. The chain joins TRBV7-3 to TRBJ2-3, with TRBD2 as a possible D gene (5 bases). This CDR3 comprises 13 residues. Germline values: CDR1 SGHTA, CDR2 FQGTGA. V was trimmed by 2 bases and J by 2 bases, leaving 5 bases between them. In DNA form, the CDR3 reads TGTGCCAGCAGCTTACGGGACACAGATACGCAGTATTTT. This encodes CASSLRDTDTQYF.

The rearrangement uses TRBV7-9 and TRBJ2-5; 7 nucleotides agree with TRBD1. From germline, CDR1 is SEHNR and CDR2 FQNEAQ (reference sequence). The V segment lost 4 bases and the J segment 1 base; nucleotides outside the gene matches: 6. This CDR3 region has 15 residues. The DNA of the CDR3 is TGTGCCAGCAGCTCCACCGGGACAGTCCAAGAGACCCAGTACTTC. Protein product: CASSSTGTVQETQYF. The variable domain in full, completed from reference TRBV7-9 and TRBJ2-5, reads DTGVSQNPRHKITKRGQNVTFRCDPISEHNRLYWYRQTLGQGPEFLTYFQNEAQLEKSRLLSDRFSAERPKGSFSTLEIQRTEQGDSAMYLCASSSTGTVQETQYFGPGTRLLVL.

The CDR3 region has the DNA TGTGCCAGCTCACCAGTCAGGACCTCATTCCCTGAAGCTTTCTTT. Translating gives CASSPVRTSFPEAFF. The chain has TRBV18 and TRBJ1-1; D not resolved. The CDR3 has 15 residues. Germline assignment: CDR1 KGHSH and CDR2 LQKENI. Trimming removed 2 bases at V and 6 bases at J, with 16 bases between.

This clonotype has only a few counts. The chain uses TRBV5-6 and TRBJ2-7; a possible D gene is TRBD1 (5 bases). V was clipped by 4 bases and J by 0 bases, with 11 bases between them. The CDR3 has 14 residues. Germline assignment: CDR1 SGHDT and CDR2 YYEEEE. CDR3 sequence: CASSPQGVSYEQYF. The CDR3 DNA reads TGTGCCAGCAGCCCTCAAGGGGTCTCCTACGAGCAGTACTTC.

J is TRBJ2-5 and V is TRBV6-2 or TRBV6-3; D not resolved. V was pared by 0 bases and J by 0 bases, with 11 bases between. There are 16 residues in the CDR3. Germline V gene sequence: CDR1 MNHEY, CDR2 SVGEGT. CDR3: CASSYSTDAYQETQYF. The CDR3 DNA follows: TGTGCCAGCAGTTACTCGACCGATGCGTACCAAGAGACCCAGTACTTC.

The chain carries TRBV10-3 and TRBJ1-2, with 10 nucleotides matching TRBD1. The trim removed 6 bases at V and 7 bases at J, leaving 5 bases unmatched. The CDR3 sequence is 13 residues long. CDR1 ENHRY and CDR2 SYGVKD come from the germline V gene. The CDR3, as DNA: TGTGCCATCAGCGGGACAGGGGTTAGTGGCTACACCTTC. Its protein product is CAISGTGVSGYTF.

This chain connects TRBV6-5 to TRBJ1-1; perhaps TRBD1 as D (5 bases). CDR1 is MNHEY and CDR2 is SVGAGI in the germline V gene. This CDR3 comprises 14 residues. V was clipped by 8 bases and J by 5 bases, with 18 bases between them. Written as DNA, the CDR3 is TGTGCCAGCGGCCTACGGGGGGACGTAACTGAAGCTTTCTTT. Amino acids: CASGLRGDVTEAFF.

The V and J genes are TRBV6-5 and TRBJ2-7, with 10 bases aligning to TRBD2. The end of the DNA is better explained by TRBJ2-5, so the J call may be wrong. CDR1 is MNHEY, CDR2 SVGAGI, per germline. This CDR3 region has 15 residues. CDR3 amino acids: CASSLTSGEQETQYF. CDR3 nucleotides: TGTGCCAGCAGTCTAACTAGCGGGGAACAAGAGACCCAGTACTTC.

As DNA, the CDR3 is TGCAGTGCCAGCAAGGGGAAGTACACAGATACGCAGTATTTT. Translation gives CSASKGKYTDTQYF. The chain recombines TRBV20-1 with TRBJ2-3; tentative D call: TRBD1 (5 bases). There are 14 residues in the CDR3. The V end was cut by 6 bases, the J end by 2 bases, with 15 bases between. Germline CDR1 reads DFQATT; CDR2 reads SNEGSKA (reference sequence).

With respect to this clonotype: This may come from a read error, since a much larger clone is one base off. This sequence joins TRBV6-5 and TRBJ2-7; the D is unclear. V lost 5 bases, J lost 0 bases, and 8 bases lay in between. The CDR3 covers 13 residues. CDR1 is MNHEY, CDR2 SVGAGI, per germline. CDR3 residues: CASSPDVSYEQYF. CDR3 nucleotide sequence: TGTGCCAGCAGTCCCGACGTCTCCTACGAGCAGTACTTC.

This clonotype was found a few times. CDR3 DNA sequence: TGCAGCGTCGGACAGACTGTGGGAAACATTCAGTACTTC. Translating it yields CSVGQTVGNIQYF. The chain employs TRBV29-1 and TRBJ2-4; the D gene is possibly TRBD1 (6 bases). Per germline, CDR1 SQVTM and CDR2 ANQGSEA. This CDR3 is built from 13 residues. V lost 6 bases and J 6 bases, leaving 15 bases between the germline ends.

This clonotype was observed at least ten times. The chain recombines TRBV9 with TRBJ2-3; D is perhaps TRBD2 (6 bases). Judging by the DNA end, TRBJ2-5 fits better; the J call may be wrong. In germline, CDR1 is SGDLS, CDR2 YYNGEE. CDR3 size: 12 residues. CDR3 coding DNA: TGTGCCAGCAGCGTAGGGGAGGATACCCAGTACTTC. Its translation is CASSVGEDTQYF.

There are a few counts of this clonotype. CDR3 amino acids: CASSWGQGNYNSPLHF. The CDR3 nucleotides read TGTGCCAGCAGCTGGGGACAGGGAAACTATAATTCACCCCTCCACTTT. The gene calls are TRBV13 and TRBJ1-6, with 9 bases fitting TRBD1. CDR3 size: 16 residues. The junction had 4 bases not matched to a gene; V was cut back by 4 bases and J by 3 bases. Germline loops: CDR1 PRHDT, CDR2 FYEKMQ (reference sequence).

The chain is built from TRBV28 and TRBJ2-7; D is tentatively TRBD1 or TRBD2 (5 bases each). Germline V gives CDR1 MDHEN, CDR2 SYDVKM. The CDR3 loop spans 12 amino acids. Trimming took 4 bases from V and 9 from J, leaving 13 bases between them. The CDR3 nucleotides are TGTGCCAGCAGTTCCCCAGGGAGAGGGCAGTACTTC. This translates into CASSSPGRGQYF.

The chain combines TRBV7-9 with TRBJ1-2; 8 nucleotides line up with TRBD1. From germline, CDR1 is SEHNR and CDR2 FQNEAQ (reference sequence). CDR3 length: 16 amino acids. V gave up 4 bases and J gave up 5 bases; unmatched junction bases: 12. The CDR3 region has the DNA TGTGCCAGCAGCTCGGACAGGGCTTCCTTTAGGTATGGCTACACCTTC. This encodes CASSSDRASFRYGYTF. The complete variable domain, with remaining parts taken from reference TRBV7-9 and TRBJ1-2, reads DTGVSQNPRHKITKRGQNVTFRCDPISEHNRLYWYRQTLGQGPEFLTYFQNEAQLEKSRLLSDRFSAERPKGSFSTLEIQRTEQGDSAMYLCASSSDRASFRYGYTFGSGTRLTVV.

This sequence joins TRBV11-1 and TRBJ2-1; D might be TRBD2 (5 bases). The ends were cut back, 0 bases at V and 2 bases at J, with 14 bases in the middle. This CDR3 is built from 17 residues. In germline, CDR1 is SGHAT, CDR2 FQDESV (reference sequence). CDR3 DNA sequence: TGTGCCAGCAGCTTAGCAGGGAGTAGGCGTGCCTACAATGAGCAGTTCTTC. This sequence encodes CASSLAGSRRAYNEQFF.

V is TRBV5-4 and J is TRBJ1-2; the D gene is possibly TRBD1 (6 bases). Germline V CDR1 and CDR2: SGHNT, YYREEE (reference sequence). The CDR3 covers 14 residues. V lost 4 bases and J 5 bases, leaving 15 bases between the germline ends. The CDR3 nucleotides are TGTGCCAGCAGCGCCATCGAGGGGGGGTATGGCTACACCTTC. Translation gives CASSAIEGGYGYTF.

V usage is TRBV7-9 and J usage is TRBJ1-6, with 9 bases that match TRBD1. The germline V gene encodes CDR1 SEHNR and CDR2 FQNEAQ (reference sequence). The CDR3 has 16 amino acids. Trimming removed 5 bases from V and 2 bases from J; junction bases left unmatched: 4. CDR3 residues: CASSQGTGPYNSPLHF. DNA for the CDR3: TGTGCCAGCAGCCAAGGGACAGGGCCCTATAATTCACCCCTCCACTTT.

The sample holds a few counts of this clonotype. The rearrangement joins TRBV29-1 to TRBJ1-2; D gene uncertain. V was cut by 5 bases and J by 2 bases, with 18 bases left in between. The CDR3 covers 15 residues. The germline V gene encodes CDR1 SQVTM and CDR2 ANQGSEA. DNA for the CDR3: TGCAGCGTTCCTCTTGCGGGCACCATGAACTATGGCTACACCTTC. Translation gives CSVPLAGTMNYGYTF.

This clonotype was detected only a few times. The rearrangement links TRBV6-5 to TRBJ2-1; 9 bases match TRBD1. With 0 bases clipped from V and 8 bases from J, the junction kept 5 bases outside the gene matches. Looked up from germline, CDR1 is MNHEY and CDR2 is SVGAGI. The CDR3 is 15 amino acids. The CDR3 spells CASSYSPQGADEQFF. Written as DNA, the CDR3 is TGTGCCAGCAGTTACTCGCCACAGGGGGCCGATGAGCAGTTCTTC.